Presented here are 2 T cell receptor beta chains from one specimen sequenced in a study of blood T cell repertoires in COVID-19. Here immunoSEQ multiplex PCR was the method, and the copy in TCRdb shows in-frame clones only, minus some. The sample contains 200,000 to 250,000 clones, approximately 90% of which appear only once. The sequencing sample was made of PBMCs or T cells enriched from blood (not recorded which). These receptor sequences come from a woman in her 30s with acute COVID-19.

The chain links TRBV4-3 to TRBJ1-2; weak D call: TRBD1 (6 bases). In germline, CDR1 is LGHNA, CDR2 YSLEER. CDR3 length: 16 residues. The germline V and J ends were trimmed by 0 bases and 4 bases, with 15 bases remaining between them. CDR3 loop: CASSQDRGTELYGYTF. The CDR3 DNA follows: TGCGCCAGCAGCCAAGATAGGGGGACCGAACTCTATGGCTACACCTTC.

This clone was detected once. V is TRBV11-2 and J is TRBJ2-3; TRBD2 matches 7 bases. CDR3 size: 15 residues. The germline gives CDR1 SGHAT, CDR2 FQNNGV. V was pared by 5 bases and J by 1 base, with 6 bases of the junction left unmatched. The CDR3 loop reads CASSPGLVGTDTQYF. CDR3 nucleotides: TGTGCCAGCAGCCCAGGACTAGTAGGCACAGATACGCAGTATTTT.